This T cell receptor (beta chain) was sequenced for a study of T cell responses to AZD1222 COVID-19 vaccine (dated by TCRdb to about 2021). About the investigation overall: AZD1222 recipients given second doses at about 4 weeks or at about 12 weeks were pooled, since spike-specific TCR depth and breadth were not found to differ between the two schedules. Trial participants were enrolled by age into 18-55, 56-69 and 70-plus year subgroups, with roughly 160, 29 and 62 TCR-sequenced participants respectively. TCR sequencing was performed for 230 to 250 trial participants, of whom around 200 were given two doses of AZD1222 and some 25 were given two doses of MenACWY control vaccine. Here is what the overall study found, with its caveats: Participants were mostly white British and included more females than males, and it was suggested by the authors that clonal diversity may have been underestimated. Because no day 14 peak-response samples were available, repertoires were characterized only after the peak T cell response. Epitopes outside the regions mutated in the B.1.351 and B.1.1.7 variants were reportedly recognized by nearly half of the unique spike-specific TCRs. Only a handful of AZD1222 recipients were SARS-CoV-2 seropositive at baseline, limiting conclusions about previously exposed vaccinees. The whole spike protein was spanned by vaccine-associated CD4 TCRs, and dominant responses were seen in regions 160-218 and 743-854. In the small 56-69-year group, the increase in depth fell short of significance, most likely because of low power. Spike-specific TCR breadth and depth rose significantly after two AZD1222 doses compared with day 0 and with MenACWY recipients.

Explained via the paper, the time point label denotes: baseline before first vaccination. Vaccinee samples were obtained from the UK trials COV001 and COV002, which included a single-blind randomized controlled phase 2/3 trial of AZD1222 (ChAdOx1 nCoV-19) in healthy adults. For TCRbeta chain sequencing, PBMC samples from trial participants were taken at day 0 and at day 28 after the second dose. The CDR3, cysteine through phenylalanine, is 17 amino acids long. Only CDR3 DNA remains: 51 bases, in frame from the first base. V lost 3 bases and J lost 0 bases; the stretch between them is 16 bases long. From a lookup of the germline V gene, CDR1 and CDR2 are SGHRS and YFSETQ. On this clone itself: No cognate antigen has been identified for it. There are no base qualities to consult, and no much larger clone falls within one base.

The CDR3 regions of human TCRbeta chains were analyzed by immunosequencing. The original pipeline was this. Repertoire TCRs were matched against a reference library of SARS-CoV-2-specific TCRs generated with the MIRA antigen-specificity platform. Breadth was defined as the fraction of unique TCRs that were SARS-CoV-2-associated, and depth was defined as the fraction of total T cells that were SARS-CoV-2-associated. Using the MIRA data, each spike-specific TCR was mapped to the spike region that the TCR reacts to and placed in a CD4 or CD8 class. Log10-transformed breadth and depth values were compared by one-way ANOVA with Sidak's multiple comparisons tests. TCRdb mirrors the immuneACCESS table, restricted to in-frame sequences. Some clones are absent from its copies; in checked studies, under half trace to an unresolved V gene, and the reason for the others is unknown. For V, J and clone size, that table is used; D and trimming come from the DNA. The sample contains tens of thousands of clones, roughly nine tenths of them found a single time. 30% to 35% of the sample lies in the top ten.

Material: peripheral blood, obtained on day 0 of AZD1222 vaccination. The chain couples TRBV5-1 to TRBJ1-3; no D gene call is confident. This clonotype was sampled from an adult in good health. In nucleotides, the sequence is TGCGCCAGCAGCTACGGCCAGTCTAGAAACTCTGGAAACACCATATATTTT. Its protein reads: CASSYGQSRNSGNTIYF.